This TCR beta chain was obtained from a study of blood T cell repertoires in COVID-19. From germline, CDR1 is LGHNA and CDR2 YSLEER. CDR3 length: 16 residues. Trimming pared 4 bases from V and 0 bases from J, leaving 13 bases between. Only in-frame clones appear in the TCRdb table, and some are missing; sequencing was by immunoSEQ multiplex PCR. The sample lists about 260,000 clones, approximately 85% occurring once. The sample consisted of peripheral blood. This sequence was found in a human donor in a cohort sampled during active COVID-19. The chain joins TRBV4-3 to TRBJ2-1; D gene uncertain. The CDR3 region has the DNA TGCGCCAGCAGCCCCCTATCTCGGAGCTCCTACAATGAGCAGTTCTTC. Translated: CASSPLSRSSYNEQFF.